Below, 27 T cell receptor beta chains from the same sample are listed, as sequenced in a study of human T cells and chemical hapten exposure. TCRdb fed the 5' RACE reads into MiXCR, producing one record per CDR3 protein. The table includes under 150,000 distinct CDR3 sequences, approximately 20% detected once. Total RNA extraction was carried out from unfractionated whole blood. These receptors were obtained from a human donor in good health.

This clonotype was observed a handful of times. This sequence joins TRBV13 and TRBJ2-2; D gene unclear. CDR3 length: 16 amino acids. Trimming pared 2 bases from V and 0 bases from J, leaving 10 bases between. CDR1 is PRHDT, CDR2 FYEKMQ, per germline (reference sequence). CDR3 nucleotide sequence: TGTGCCAGCAGCTTAAATGAAGGCCCGAACACCGGGGAGCTGTTTTTT. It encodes CASSLNEGPNTGELFF.

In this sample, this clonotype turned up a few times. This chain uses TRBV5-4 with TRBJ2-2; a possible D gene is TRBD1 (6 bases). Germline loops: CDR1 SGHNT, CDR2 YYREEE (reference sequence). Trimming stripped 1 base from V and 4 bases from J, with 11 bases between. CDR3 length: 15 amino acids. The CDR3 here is CASSLTGSLTGELFF. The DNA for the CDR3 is TGTGCCAGCAGCTTGACAGGGAGCCTCACCGGGGAGCTGTTTTTT.

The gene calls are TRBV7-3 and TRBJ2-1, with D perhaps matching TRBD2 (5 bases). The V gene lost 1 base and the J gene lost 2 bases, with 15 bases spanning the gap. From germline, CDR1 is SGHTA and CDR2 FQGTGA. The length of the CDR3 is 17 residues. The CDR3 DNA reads TGTGCCAGCAGCTTAAAATGGGCCGTCGGGGCCTACAATGAGCAGTTCTTC. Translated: CASSLKWAVGAYNEQFF.

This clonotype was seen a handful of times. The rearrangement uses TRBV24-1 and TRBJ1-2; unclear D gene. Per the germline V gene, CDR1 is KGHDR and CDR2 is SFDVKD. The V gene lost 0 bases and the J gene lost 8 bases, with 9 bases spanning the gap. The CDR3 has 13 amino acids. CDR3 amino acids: CATSDLWTAGYTF. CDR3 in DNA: TGTGCCACCAGTGATTTGTGGACGGCCGGCTACACCTTC.

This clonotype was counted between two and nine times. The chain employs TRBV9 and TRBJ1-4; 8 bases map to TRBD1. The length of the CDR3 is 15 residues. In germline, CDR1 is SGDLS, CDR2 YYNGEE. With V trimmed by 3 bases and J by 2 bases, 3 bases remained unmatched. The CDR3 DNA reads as TGTGCCAGCAGCGGACAGGGGACGACTAATGAAAAACTGTTTTTT. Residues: CASSGQGTTNEKLFF.

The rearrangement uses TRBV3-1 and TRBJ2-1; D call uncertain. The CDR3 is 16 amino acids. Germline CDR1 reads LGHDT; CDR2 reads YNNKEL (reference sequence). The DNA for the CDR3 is TGTGAAAGAAGAAAGGTAGTAGGGTATGTGGATAATGAGCAGTTCTTC. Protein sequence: CERRKVVGYVDNEQFF.

The CDR3 protein is CSASKGTSGSQRSADTQYF. The CDR3 region has the DNA TGCAGTGCTAGTAAAGGGACTAGCGGGAGTCAGAGGTCGGCAGATACGCAGTATTTT. The genes are TRBV20-1 and TRBJ2-3; the match to TRBD2 covers 14 bases. The length of the CDR3 is 19 residues. J gave up 4 bases and V 3 bases, and 15 bases lay outside the gene matches. The germline CDR1 and CDR2 sequences are DFQATT and SNEGSKA (reference sequence).

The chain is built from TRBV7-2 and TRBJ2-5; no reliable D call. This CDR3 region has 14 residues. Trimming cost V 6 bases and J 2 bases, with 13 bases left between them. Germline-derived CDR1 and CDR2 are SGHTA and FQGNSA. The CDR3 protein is CASSAGRAQETQYF. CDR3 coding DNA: TGTGCCAGCAGTGCCGGACGAGCACAAGAGACCCAGTACTTC.

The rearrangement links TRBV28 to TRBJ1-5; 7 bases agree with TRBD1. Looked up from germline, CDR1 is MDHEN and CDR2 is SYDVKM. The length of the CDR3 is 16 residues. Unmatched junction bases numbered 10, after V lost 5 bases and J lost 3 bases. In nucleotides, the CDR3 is TGTGCCAGCAGTACCCGGGACAGTAGCTCCAATCAGCCCCAGCATTTT. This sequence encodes CASSTRDSSSNQPQHF.

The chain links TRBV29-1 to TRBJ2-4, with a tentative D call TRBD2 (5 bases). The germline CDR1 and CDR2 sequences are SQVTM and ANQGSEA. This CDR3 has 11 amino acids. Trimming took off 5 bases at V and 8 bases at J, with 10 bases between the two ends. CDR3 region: CSVNEGDIQYF. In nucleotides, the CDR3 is TGCAGCGTTAACGAGGGTGACATTCAGTACTTC.

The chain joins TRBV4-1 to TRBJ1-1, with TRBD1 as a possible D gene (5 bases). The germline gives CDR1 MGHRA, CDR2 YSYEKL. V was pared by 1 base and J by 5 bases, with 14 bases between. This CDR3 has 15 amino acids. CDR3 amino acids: CASSQAGAVLTEAFF. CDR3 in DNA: TGCGCCAGCAGCCAAGCCGGGGCAGTCCTTACTGAAGCTTTCTTT.

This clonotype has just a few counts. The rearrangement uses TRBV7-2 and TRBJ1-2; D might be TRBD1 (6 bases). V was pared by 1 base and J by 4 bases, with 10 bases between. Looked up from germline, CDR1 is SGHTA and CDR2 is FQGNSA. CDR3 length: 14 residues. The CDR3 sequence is CASSLETGLYGYTF. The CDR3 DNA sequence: TGTGCCAGCAGCTTAGAAACAGGGCTCTATGGCTACACCTTC. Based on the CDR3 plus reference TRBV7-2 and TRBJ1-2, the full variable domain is GAGVSQSPSNKVTEKGKDVELRCDPISGHTALYWYRQSLGQGLEFLIYFQGNSAPDKSGLPSDRFSAERTGGSVSTLTIQRTQQEDSAVYLCASSLETGLYGYTFGSGTRLTVV.

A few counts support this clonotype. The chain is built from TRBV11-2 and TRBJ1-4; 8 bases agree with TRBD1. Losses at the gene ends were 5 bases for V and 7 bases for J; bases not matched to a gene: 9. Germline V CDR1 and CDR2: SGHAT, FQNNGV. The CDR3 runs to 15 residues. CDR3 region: CASSRITGGGEKLFF. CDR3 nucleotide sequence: TGTGCCAGCAGCCGAATCACAGGGGGTGGTGAAAAACTGTTTTTT. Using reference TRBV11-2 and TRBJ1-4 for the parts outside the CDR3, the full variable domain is EAGVAQSPRYKIIEKRQSVAFWCNPISGHATLYWYQQILGQGPKLLIQFQNNGVVDDSQLPKDRFSAERLKGVDSTLKIQPAKLEDSAVYLCASSRITGGGEKLFFGSGTQLSVL.

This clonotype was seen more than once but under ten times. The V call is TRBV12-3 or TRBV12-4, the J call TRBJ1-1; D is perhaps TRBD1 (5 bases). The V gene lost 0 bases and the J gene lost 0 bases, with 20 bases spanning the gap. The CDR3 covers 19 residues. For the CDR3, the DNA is TGTGCCAGCAGTTTAGCGCTAAGGGGTCAGGCTTTCATGAACACTGAAGCTTTCTTT. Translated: CASSLALRGQAFMNTEAFF.

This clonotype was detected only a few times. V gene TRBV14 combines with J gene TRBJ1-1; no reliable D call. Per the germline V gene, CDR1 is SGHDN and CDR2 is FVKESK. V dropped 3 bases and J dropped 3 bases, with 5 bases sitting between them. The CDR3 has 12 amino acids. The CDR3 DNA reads TGTGCCAGCAGCCATCTCCACACTGAAGCTTTCTTT. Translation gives CASSHLHTEAFF.

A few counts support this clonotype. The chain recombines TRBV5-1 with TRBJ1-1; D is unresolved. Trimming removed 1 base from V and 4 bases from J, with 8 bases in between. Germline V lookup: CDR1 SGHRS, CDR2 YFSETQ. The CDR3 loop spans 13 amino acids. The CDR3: CASSLMSGTEAFF. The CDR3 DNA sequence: TGCGCCAGCAGCTTGATGAGTGGCACTGAAGCTTTCTTT.

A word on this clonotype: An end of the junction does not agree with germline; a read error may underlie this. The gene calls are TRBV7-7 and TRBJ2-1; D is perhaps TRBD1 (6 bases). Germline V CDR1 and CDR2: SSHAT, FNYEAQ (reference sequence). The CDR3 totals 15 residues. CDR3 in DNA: TGTGCTAGCAGCCGAGACGGGACATTGTCGGGTGAGCAGTTCTTC. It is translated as CASSRDGTLSGEQFF.

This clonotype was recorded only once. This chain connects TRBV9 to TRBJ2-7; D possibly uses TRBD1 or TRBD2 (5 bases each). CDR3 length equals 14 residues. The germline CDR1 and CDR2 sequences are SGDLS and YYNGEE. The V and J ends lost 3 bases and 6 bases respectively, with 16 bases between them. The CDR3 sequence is CASSGVGRSFEQYF. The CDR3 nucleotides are TGTGCCAGCAGCGGTGTGGGACGGAGCTTCGAGCAGTACTTC. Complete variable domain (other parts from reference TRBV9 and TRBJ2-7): DSGVTQTPKHLITATGQRVTLRCSPRSGDLSVYWYQQSLDQGLQFLIQYYNGEERAKGNILERFSAQQFPDLHSELNLSSLELGDSALYFCASSGVGRSFEQYFGPGTRLTVT.

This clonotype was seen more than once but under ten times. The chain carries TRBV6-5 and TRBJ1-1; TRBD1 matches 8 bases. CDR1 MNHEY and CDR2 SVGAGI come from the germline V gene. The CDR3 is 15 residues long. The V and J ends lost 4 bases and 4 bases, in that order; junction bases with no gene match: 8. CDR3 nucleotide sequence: TGTGCCAGCAGTTCCCGAACTGACAGGGGCACTGAAGCTTTCTTT. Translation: CASSSRTDRGTEAFF.

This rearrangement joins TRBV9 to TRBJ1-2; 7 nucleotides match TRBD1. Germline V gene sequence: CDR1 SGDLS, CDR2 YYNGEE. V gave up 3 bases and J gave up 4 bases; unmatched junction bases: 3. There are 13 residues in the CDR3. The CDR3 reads CASSERDSYGYTF. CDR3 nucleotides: TGTGCCAGCAGCGAGAGGGACAGCTATGGCTACACCTTC.

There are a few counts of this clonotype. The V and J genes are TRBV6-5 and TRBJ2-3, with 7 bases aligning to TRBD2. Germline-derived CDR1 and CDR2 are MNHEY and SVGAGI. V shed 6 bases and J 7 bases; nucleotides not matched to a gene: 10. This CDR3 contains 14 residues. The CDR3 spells CASRLGRTWNTQYF. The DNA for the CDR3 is TGTGCCAGCAGGCTCGGGAGGACATGGAATACGCAGTATTTT.

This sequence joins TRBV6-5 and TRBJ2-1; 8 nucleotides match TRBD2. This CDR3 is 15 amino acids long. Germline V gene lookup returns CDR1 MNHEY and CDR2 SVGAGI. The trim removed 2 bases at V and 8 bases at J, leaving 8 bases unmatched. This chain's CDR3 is CASSYGGTRFDEQFF. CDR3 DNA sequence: TGTGCCAGCAGTTACGGCGGGACTAGATTTGATGAGCAGTTCTTC.

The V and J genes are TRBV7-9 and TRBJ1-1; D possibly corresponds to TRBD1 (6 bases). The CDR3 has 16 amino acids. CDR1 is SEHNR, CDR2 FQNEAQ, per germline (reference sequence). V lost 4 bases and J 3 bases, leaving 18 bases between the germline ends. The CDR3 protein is CASSSPYREGDTEAFF. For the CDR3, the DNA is TGTGCCAGCAGCTCCCCTTATAGGGAGGGGGACACTGAAGCTTTCTTT. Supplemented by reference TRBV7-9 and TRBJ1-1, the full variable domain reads DTGVSQNPRHKITKRGQNVTFRCDPISEHNRLYWYRQTLGQGPEFLTYFQNEAQLEKSRLLSDRFSAERPKGSFSTLEIQRTEQGDSAMYLCASSSPYREGDTEAFFGQGTRLTVV.

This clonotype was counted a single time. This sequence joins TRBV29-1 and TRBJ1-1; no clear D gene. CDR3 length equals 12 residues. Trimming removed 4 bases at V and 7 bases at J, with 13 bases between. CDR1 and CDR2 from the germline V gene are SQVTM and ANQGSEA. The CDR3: CSVVSHMREAFF. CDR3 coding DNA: TGCAGCGTTGTGTCCCACATGCGTGAAGCTTTCTTT.

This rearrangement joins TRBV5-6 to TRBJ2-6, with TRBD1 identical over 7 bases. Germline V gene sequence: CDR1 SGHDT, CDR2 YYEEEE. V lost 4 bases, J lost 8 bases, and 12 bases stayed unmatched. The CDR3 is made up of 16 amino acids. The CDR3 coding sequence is TGTGCCAGCAGCCTCGGACAGGCGATTTTCTCCAACGTCCTGACTTTC. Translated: CASSLGQAIFSNVLTF.

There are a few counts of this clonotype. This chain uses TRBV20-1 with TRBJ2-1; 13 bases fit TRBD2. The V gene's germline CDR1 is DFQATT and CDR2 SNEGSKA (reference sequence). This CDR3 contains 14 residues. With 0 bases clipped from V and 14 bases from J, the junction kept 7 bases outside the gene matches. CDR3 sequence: CSARDQLAGGGKFF. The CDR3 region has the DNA TGCAGTGCTAGAGATCAACTAGCGGGAGGGGGCAAGTTCTTC.

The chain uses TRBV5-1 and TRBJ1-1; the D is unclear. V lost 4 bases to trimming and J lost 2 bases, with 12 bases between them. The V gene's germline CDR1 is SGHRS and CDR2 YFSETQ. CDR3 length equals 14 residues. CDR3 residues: CASSKDGLNTEAFF. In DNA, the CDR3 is TGCGCCAGCAGCAAAGACGGTCTTAACACTGAAGCTTTCTTT.